This T cell receptor (beta chain) was observed in a study of blood T cell repertoires in COVID-19. Study context: Samples taken during acute and convalescent COVID-19 were collected in the United States, Italy and Spain.

It was during active infection that Seattle patients were enrolled and then longitudinally followed. Original handling: Amplified reference gene primers provided the basis for estimating nucleated cell counts. Clones were sequenced by immunoSEQ multiplex PCR, and TCRdb holds only the in-frame ones, with some missing. V and J calls and clone size are given by that table; D and trimming were obtained from the DNA. Of about 350,000 clones in the sample, less than 90% were seen once. Material for sequencing was peripheral blood. The clonotype comes from an older woman with COVID-19, enrolled during active disease.

The CDR3 nucleotides read TGTGCCAGTAGCATGGGACAGGGGTCTTACTATGGCTACACCTTC. This translates into CASSMGQGSYYGYTF. The chain is built from TRBV19 and TRBJ1-2, with TRBD1 matching over 10 bases. Germline V CDR1 and CDR2: LNHDA, SQIVND (reference sequence). This CDR3 comprises 15 residues. V dropped 6 bases and J dropped 3; count of bases not matched to a gene: 7.